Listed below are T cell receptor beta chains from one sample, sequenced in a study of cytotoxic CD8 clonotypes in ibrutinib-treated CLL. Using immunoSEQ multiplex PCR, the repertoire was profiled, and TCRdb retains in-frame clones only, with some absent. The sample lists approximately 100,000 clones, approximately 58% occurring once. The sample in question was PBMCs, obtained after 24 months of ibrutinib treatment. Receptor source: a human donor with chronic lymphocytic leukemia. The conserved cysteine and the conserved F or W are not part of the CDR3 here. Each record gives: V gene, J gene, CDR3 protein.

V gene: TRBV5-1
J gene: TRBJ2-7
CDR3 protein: ASCDPGPHYEQY

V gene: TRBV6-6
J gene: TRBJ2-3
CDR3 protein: ASSYRAGGLTDTQY

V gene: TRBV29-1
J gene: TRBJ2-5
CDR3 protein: STRHYQETQY

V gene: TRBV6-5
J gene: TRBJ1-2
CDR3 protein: ASSYSVGNYGYT

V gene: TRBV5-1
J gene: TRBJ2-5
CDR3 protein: ASSSTGRKETQY

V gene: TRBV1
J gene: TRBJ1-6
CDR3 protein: TSHLSSYNSPLH

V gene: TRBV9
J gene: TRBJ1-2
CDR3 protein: ASSPEPGVYGYT

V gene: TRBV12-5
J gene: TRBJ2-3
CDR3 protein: ASGLVEAREDTQY

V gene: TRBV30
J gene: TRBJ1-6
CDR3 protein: AGGLDNSPLH

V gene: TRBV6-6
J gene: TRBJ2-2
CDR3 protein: ASSWGQGDRGELF

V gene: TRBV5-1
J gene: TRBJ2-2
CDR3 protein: ASSLGAPNTGELF

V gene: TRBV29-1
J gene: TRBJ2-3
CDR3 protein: SVDRTSGGPNTQY

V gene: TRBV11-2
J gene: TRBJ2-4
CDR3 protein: ASRANRGPPINIQY

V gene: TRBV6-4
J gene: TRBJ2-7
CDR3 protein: ASSDEGQPYEQY

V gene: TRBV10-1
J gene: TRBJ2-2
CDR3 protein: ASSRDLNTGELF

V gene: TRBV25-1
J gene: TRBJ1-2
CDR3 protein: ASSEYIGAAYGYT

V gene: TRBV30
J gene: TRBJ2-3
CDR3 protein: AWTLGGLAGGTDTQY

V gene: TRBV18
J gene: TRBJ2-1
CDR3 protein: ASSPTQGIYNEQF

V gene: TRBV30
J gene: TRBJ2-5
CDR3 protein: AWSIGQGRETQY

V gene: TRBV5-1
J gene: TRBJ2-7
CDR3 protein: ASGQGIPGEQY

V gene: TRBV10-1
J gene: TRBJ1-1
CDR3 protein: ASRPGGIGTEAF

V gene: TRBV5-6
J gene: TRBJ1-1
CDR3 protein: ASSTTGWVNTEAF

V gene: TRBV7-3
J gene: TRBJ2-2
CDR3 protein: ASSSGQRANTGELF

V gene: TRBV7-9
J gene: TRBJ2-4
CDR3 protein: ASSLGGQGAKNIQY

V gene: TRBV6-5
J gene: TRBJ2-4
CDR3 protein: ASWGGSKNIQY

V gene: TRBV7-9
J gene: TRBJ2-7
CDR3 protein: ASSFAGAAWY

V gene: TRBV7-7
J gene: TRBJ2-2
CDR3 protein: ASSSQGAMVGELF

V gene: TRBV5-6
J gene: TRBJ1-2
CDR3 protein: ASSLVGQGGGYT

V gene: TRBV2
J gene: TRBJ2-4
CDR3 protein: ASSDLFAYKNIQY

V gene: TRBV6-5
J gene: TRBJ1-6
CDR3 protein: ASSYSQSGRSPLH

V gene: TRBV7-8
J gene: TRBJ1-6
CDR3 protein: ASSRTWRDSPLH

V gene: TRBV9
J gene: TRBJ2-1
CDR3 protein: ASSAPGTGYNEQF

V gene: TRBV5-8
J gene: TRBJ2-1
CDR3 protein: ASSLDSGQPYNEQF

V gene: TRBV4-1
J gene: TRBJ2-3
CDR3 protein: ASSQGLAGGPTDTQY

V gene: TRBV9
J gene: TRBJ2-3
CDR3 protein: ASSGGVATDTQY

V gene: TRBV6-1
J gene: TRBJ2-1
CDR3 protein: ASSGGMGTGGHEQF

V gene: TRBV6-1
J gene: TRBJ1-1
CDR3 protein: ASSPLHMNTEAF

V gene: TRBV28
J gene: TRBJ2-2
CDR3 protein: ASSPYMVGELF

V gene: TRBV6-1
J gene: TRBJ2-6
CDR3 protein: ASSERGGGANVLT

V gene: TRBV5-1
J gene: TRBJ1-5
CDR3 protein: ASSPGGTGVNQPQH

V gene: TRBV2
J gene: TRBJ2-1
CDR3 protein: ASSGNNEQF

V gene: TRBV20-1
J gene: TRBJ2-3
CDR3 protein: RPEGVDTQY

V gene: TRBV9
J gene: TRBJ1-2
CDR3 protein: ASSVPGRDGYT

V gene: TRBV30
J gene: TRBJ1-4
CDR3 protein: AWRLTGNEKLF

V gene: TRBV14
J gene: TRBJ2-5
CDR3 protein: ASSQYGETQY

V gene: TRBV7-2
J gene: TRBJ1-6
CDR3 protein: ASSLGGGIFSPLH

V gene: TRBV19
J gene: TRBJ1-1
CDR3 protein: ASRNSGGTEAF

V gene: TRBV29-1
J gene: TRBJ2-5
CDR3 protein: SVDGGGAETQY

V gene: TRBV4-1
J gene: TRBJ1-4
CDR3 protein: ASSQDGSDSLATNEKLF

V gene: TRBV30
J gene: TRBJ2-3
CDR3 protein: ARKLRDRSTDTQY

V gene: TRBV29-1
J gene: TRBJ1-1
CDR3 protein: SGARGLNTEAF

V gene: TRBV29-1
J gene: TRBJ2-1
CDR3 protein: SVEFALAGGTWQF

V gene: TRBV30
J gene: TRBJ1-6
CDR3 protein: AWSVWVSGQNSPLH

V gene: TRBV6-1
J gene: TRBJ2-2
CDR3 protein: ASSETGLQHGELF

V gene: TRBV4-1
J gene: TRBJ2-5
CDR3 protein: ASSQRGQGISETQY

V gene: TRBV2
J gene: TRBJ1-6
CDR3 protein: ASRGTGFTLH